The 23 T cell receptor beta chains presented below share a single source sample, sequenced in a study of T cells in narcolepsy. Clones were read by immunoSEQ multiplex PCR, and TCRdb kept only the in-frame ones, dropping some. The table shows about 27,000 clones, with about 89% occurring only once. The sequenced material came from CD45RA- memory CD4+ T cells from PBMCs. The receptors come from a human donor with narcolepsy.

The chain links TRBV6-6 to TRBJ1-5, with D possibly TRBD1 on 5 matching bases. Trimming left V 0 bases short and J 5 bases short, with 8 bases between. The CDR3 is 14 amino acids. Germline V gene lookup returns CDR1 MNHNY and CDR2 SVGAGI (reference sequence). This chain's CDR3 is CASSYSRGDQPQHF. The CDR3 nucleotides read TGTGCCAGCAGTTACTCGAGAGGGGATCAGCCCCAGCATTTT.

The chain is built from TRBV14 and TRBJ1-3; maybe TRBD1 (5 bases). Trimming took 4 bases from V and 2 from J, leaving 9 bases between them. CDR1 is SGHDN, CDR2 FVKESK, per germline. The CDR3 is made up of 14 amino acids. The chain's CDR3 is CASSPTVAGNTIYF. The CDR3 DNA is TGTGCCAGCAGCCCGACAGTAGCTGGAAACACCATATATTTT. The entire variable domain, with the rest obtained from reference TRBV14 and TRBJ1-3, is as follows: EAGVTQFPSHSVIEKGQTVTLRCDPISGHDNLYWYRRVMGKEIKFLLHFVKESKQDESGMPNNRFLAERTGGTYSTLKVQPAELEDSGVYFCASSPTVAGNTIYFGEGSWLTVV.

The V and J genes are TRBV2 and TRBJ2-6; D might be TRBD1 (6 bases). This CDR3 is built from 15 residues. Looked up from germline, CDR1 is SNHLY and CDR2 is FYNNEI. V lost 8 bases to trimming and J lost 0 bases, with 11 bases between them. The chain's CDR3 is CASHPRGSGANVLTF. CDR3 DNA: TGTGCCAGCCACCCCAGGGGCTCTGGGGCCAACGTCCTGACTTTC. The complete variable domain, with remaining parts taken from reference TRBV2 and TRBJ2-6, reads EPEVTQTPSHQVTQMGQEVILRCVPISNHLYFYWYRQILGQKVEFLVSFYNNEISEKSEIFDDQFSVERPDGSNFTLKIRSTKLEDSAMYFCASHPRGSGANVLTFGAGSRLTVL.

The CDR3 bases are TGCGCCAGCAGTAGCGGGGCAAAGGGGTCACCCCTCCACTTT. Its translation: CASSSGAKGSPLHF. This chain joins TRBV5-1 and TRBJ1-6; D perhaps matches TRBD1 (5 bases). Trimming cost V 5 bases and J 10 bases, with 16 bases left between them. This CDR3 contains 14 residues. Germline V gene sequence: CDR1 SGHRS, CDR2 YFSETQ.

This rearrangement joins TRBV4-2 to TRBJ2-3, with 10 bases fitting TRBD1. The CDR3 consists of 21 residues. With 0 bases clipped from V and 0 bases from J, the junction kept 15 bases outside the gene matches. The V gene's germline CDR1 is LGHNA and CDR2 YNFKEQ. The CDR3 spells CASSQDPAGGQGRLSTDTQYF. In nucleotides, the CDR3 is TGTGCCAGCAGCCAAGATCCGGCCGGGGGACAGGGGCGCCTTAGCACAGATACGCAGTATTTT.

V gene TRBV5-8 combines with J gene TRBJ2-1, with D perhaps TRBD1 (7 bases). Trimming took off 4 bases at V and 0 bases at J, with 14 bases between the two ends. The CDR3 runs to 16 residues. Germline lookup yields CDR1 SGHTS and CDR2 YDEGEE. As DNA, the CDR3 is TGTGCCAGCAGCCCCAGGGGGGCGAGCTCCTACAATGAGCAGTTCTTC. Amino acids: CASSPRGASSYNEQFF.

The count of this clone is one. V usage is TRBV5-4 and J usage is TRBJ2-2; D is unresolved. V was clipped by 4 bases and J by 1 base, with 5 bases between them. The CDR3 covers 13 residues. Looked up from germline, CDR1 is SGHNT and CDR2 is YYREEE (reference sequence). CDR3 nucleotides: TGTGCCAGCAGCCAAGAGAACACCGGGGAGCTGTTTTTT. Amino acids: CASSQENTGELFF.

V is TRBV6-4 and J is TRBJ1-1, with 8 bases matching TRBD1. Germline CDR1 MRHNA, CDR2 SNTAGT. V shed 4 bases, J shed 6 bases, and the junction held 7 bases outside the gene matches. This CDR3 region has 14 residues. This CDR3 is CASSAQGARSEAFF. The CDR3 nucleotides read TGTGCCAGCAGTGCCCAGGGGGCAAGGTCTGAAGCTTTCTTT.

The CDR3 here is CASSEDWAGGLYEQFF. The DNA of the CDR3 is TGTGCCAGCAGTGAGGATTGGGCGGGGGGGCTCTATGAGCAGTTCTTC. V gene TRBV2 combines with J gene TRBJ2-1; 9 bases fit TRBD2. Trimming at V came to 3 bases and at J to 8 bases, leaving 11 bases not matched to a gene. Per germline, CDR1 SNHLY and CDR2 FYNNEI. CDR3 length: 16 amino acids. Variable domain in full (rest from reference TRBV2 and TRBJ2-1): EPEVTQTPSHQVTQMGQEVILRCVPISNHLYFYWYRQILGQKVEFLVSFYNNEISEKSEIFDDQFSVERPDGSNFTLKIRSTKLEDSAMYFCASSEDWAGGLYEQFFGPGTRLTVL.

This chain links TRBV11-2 with TRBJ2-2; D call uncertain. V dropped 5 bases and J dropped 4 bases, with 17 bases sitting between them. Germline loops: CDR1 SGHAT, CDR2 FQNNGV. The CDR3 length is 16 residues. The CDR3 here is CASSPNPALGTGELFF. Here the CDR3 DNA reads TGTGCCAGCAGCCCGAACCCCGCTCTTGGCACCGGGGAGCTGTTTTTT.

The chain links TRBV7-8 to TRBJ2-2; D call uncertain. The CDR3 has 16 residues. V was shortened by 1 base and J by 1 base, with 10 bases between the two germline ends. Germline V gene sequence: CDR1 SGHVS, CDR2 FQNEAQ. The CDR3 region has the DNA TGTGCCAGCAGCTTAGTGTGGGCGGTGAACACCGGGGAGCTGTTTTTT. Its translation is CASSLVWAVNTGELFF.

The J gene is TRBJ2-2, the V gene TRBV29-1; D is unclear. Germline V gene data show CDR1 as SQVTM and CDR2 as ANQGSEA. This CDR3 has 11 amino acids. In DNA form, the CDR3 reads TGCGCGGCCCCTTTCTCCGGGGAGCTGTTTTTT. Amino acids: CAAPFSGELFF.

V usage is TRBV18 and J usage is TRBJ2-2; D ambiguous. The CDR3 totals 15 residues. Looked up from germline, CDR1 is KGHSH and CDR2 is LQKENI. V shed 6 bases and J shed 3 bases, with 14 bases lying between them. The CDR3 DNA sequence: TGTGCCAGCTCGTCGTCCGTGGACGACACCGGGGAGCTGTTTTTT. It translates to CASSSSVDDTGELFF.

V is TRBV7-9 and J is TRBJ2-4; 9 bases match TRBD2. With 5 bases clipped from V and 6 bases from J, the junction kept 11 bases outside the gene matches. CDR3 length equals 16 residues. CDR1 SEHNR and CDR2 FQNEAQ come from the germline V gene (reference sequence). The CDR3 here is CASSPKAGGRGNIQYF. CDR3 bases: TGTGCCAGCAGCCCGAAGGCGGGGGGGCGGGGAAACATTCAGTACTTC.

The chain combines TRBV4-1 with TRBJ2-5; D perhaps matches TRBD1 (5 bases). Germline loops: CDR1 MGHRA, CDR2 YSYEKL. Deletions cut 3 bases from V and 2 bases from J, with 19 bases between. The CDR3 length is 17 residues. The CDR3 protein is CASSHRRVKDPQETQYF. The CDR3 coding sequence is TGCGCCAGCAGCCATCGCAGGGTAAAGGACCCACAAGAGACCCAGTACTTC.

V and J are TRBV28 and TRBJ1-2; TRBD1 agrees at 11 bases. With 4 bases clipped from V and 5 bases from J, the junction kept 12 bases outside the gene matches. Germline CDR1 is MDHEN and CDR2 is SYDVKM. The CDR3 has 17 amino acids. CDR3: CASSSTSDRGRRYGYTF. CDR3 nucleotide sequence: TGTGCCAGCAGTTCCACCTCGGACAGGGGGCGAAGGTATGGCTACACCTTC.

The rearrangement links TRBV29-1 to TRBJ2-3; 11 bases match TRBD2. CDR3 length: 16 residues. CDR1 is SQVTM and CDR2 is ANQGSEA in the germline V gene. V gave up 4 bases and J gave up 2 bases; unmatched junction bases: 8. DNA for the CDR3: TGCAGCGTTGGCCCTCCGACTAGCGGGGTCACAGATACGCAGTATTTT. Translating gives CSVGPPTSGVTDTQYF.

The chain uses TRBV4-1 and TRBJ2-1, with 12 bases that match TRBD2. The trim removed 0 bases at V and 3 bases at J, leaving 3 bases unmatched. CDR1 and CDR2 (germline): MGHRA, YSYEKL. The CDR3 is 17 amino acids. DNA for the CDR3: TGCGCCAGCAGCCAAGATTCGACTAGCGGGGGCTACAATGAGCAGTTCTTC. Encoded protein: CASSQDSTSGGYNEQFF.

This chain connects TRBV5-1 to TRBJ2-3; D is undetermined. CDR3 size: 16 residues. Trimming shortened V by 3 bases and J by 1 base, and 15 bases separated the two germline ends. Germline V gene sequence: CDR1 SGHRS, CDR2 YFSETQ. CDR3 residues: CASSYPLVGGTDTQYF. CDR3 bases: TGCGCCAGCAGCTATCCTCTTGTTGGGGGCACAGATACGCAGTATTTT.

V gene TRBV19 combines with J gene TRBJ1-5, with unresolved D. CDR1 is LNHDA, CDR2 SQIVND, per germline (reference sequence). CDR3 length: 18 amino acids. The V and J ends lost 3 bases and 2 bases respectively, with 20 bases between them. As DNA, the CDR3 is TGTGCCAGTAGTATCCCCCATGTCGGAGGGTCTGGCAATCAGCCCCAGCATTTT. Amino acids: CASSIPHVGGSGNQPQHF. Full variable domain (missing parts from reference TRBV19 and TRBJ1-5): DGGITQSPKYLFRKEGQNVTLSCEQNLNHDAMYWYRQDPGQGLRLIYYSQIVNDFQKGDIAEGYSVSREKKESFPLTVTSAQKNPTAFYLCASSIPHVGGSGNQPQHFGDGTRLSIL.

V and J are TRBV6-6 and TRBJ2-7; D is possibly TRBD1 (5 bases). The germline V and J ends were trimmed by 0 bases and 1 base, with 10 bases remaining between them. CDR3 length equals 15 residues. Germline loops: CDR1 MNHNY, CDR2 SVGAGI (reference sequence). In DNA form, the CDR3 reads TGTGCCAGCAGTTACTCGCCCAGGGAATCCTACGAGCAGTACGTC. It is translated as CASSYSPRESYEQYV.

V is TRBV7-8 and J is TRBJ1-3; D remains unclear. The CDR3 spans 15 residues. Germline V gene sequence: CDR1 SGHVS, CDR2 FQNEAQ. Trimming shortened V by 1 base and J by 8 bases, and 15 bases separated the two germline ends. In DNA, the CDR3 is TGTGCCAGCAGCTTAGGTGCAGGTGTTCCAGACACCATATATTTT. It specifies CASSLGAGVPDTIYF.

V gene TRBV28 combines with J gene TRBJ1-1; maybe TRBD1 (5 bases). This CDR3 is 15 amino acids long. V lost 3 bases, J lost 2 bases, and 13 bases lay in between. Germline V gives CDR1 MDHEN, CDR2 SYDVKM. The CDR3 here is CASSLWGRPNTEAFF. CDR3 DNA: TGTGCCAGCAGTTTGTGGGGCCGCCCTAACACTGAAGCTTTCTTT.